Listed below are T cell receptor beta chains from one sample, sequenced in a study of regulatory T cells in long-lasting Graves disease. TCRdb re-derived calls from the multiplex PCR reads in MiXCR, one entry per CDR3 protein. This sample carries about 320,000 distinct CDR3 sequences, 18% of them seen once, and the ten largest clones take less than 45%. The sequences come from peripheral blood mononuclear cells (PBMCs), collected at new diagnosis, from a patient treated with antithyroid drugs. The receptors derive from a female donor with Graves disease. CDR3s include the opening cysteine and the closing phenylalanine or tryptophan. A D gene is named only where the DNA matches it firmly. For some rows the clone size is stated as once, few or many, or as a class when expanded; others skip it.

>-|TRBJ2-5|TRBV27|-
TGTGCCAGCGCTCCGGGGGATCGGGAGACCCAGTACTTC
CASAPGDRETQYF
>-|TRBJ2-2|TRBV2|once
TGTCTCAGCAGCGTACAGACCAGTCCGGTAGAGCTGTTTTTT
CLSSVQTSPVELFF
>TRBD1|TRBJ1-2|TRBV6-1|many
TGTGCCAGCAGTACCCGACAGGGGCCGATCTATGGCTACACCTTC
CASSTRQGPIYGYTF
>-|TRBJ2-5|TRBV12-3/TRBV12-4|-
TGTGCGGCGCGTTTGAAAGAGACCCAGTACTTC
CAARLKETQYF
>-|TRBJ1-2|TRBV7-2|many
TGTGCCAGCAGCTTCAGGGGCCCCGTTGGCTACACCTTC
CASSFRGPVGYTF
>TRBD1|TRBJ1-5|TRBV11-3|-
TGTGCCAGCAGCTTTCAGGCCCCGGGACAGACTCATCAGCCCCAGCATTTT
CASSFQAPGQTHQPQHF
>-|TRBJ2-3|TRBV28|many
TGTGCCAGCAGTTTAACCCCGGCGGATACGCAGTATTTT
CASSLTPADTQYF
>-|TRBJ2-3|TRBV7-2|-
TGTGCCAGCAGCCATCGGGAGCGGCGCACAGATACGCAGTATTTT
CASSHRERRTDTQYF
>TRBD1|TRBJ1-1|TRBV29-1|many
TGCAGCCCTTGGGACAGGGCGAACACTGAAGCTTTCTTT
CSPWDRANTEAFF
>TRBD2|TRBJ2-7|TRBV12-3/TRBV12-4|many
TGTGCCAGCAGTCCCAATTGGGGGAGCGGGAGAGCCTCCTACGAGCAGTACTTC
CASSPNWGSGRASYEQYF
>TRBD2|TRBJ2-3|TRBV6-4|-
TGTGCCAGCAGAGCGACTAGCACGCGAGATACGCAGTATTTT
CASRATSTRDTQYF
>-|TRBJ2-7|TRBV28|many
TGTGCCAGCAGTTCAGGTATTCGGACATCAGGGACCTACGAGCAGTACTTC
CASSSGIRTSGTYEQYF
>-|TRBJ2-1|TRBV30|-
TGTGCCTGGAGTGAGACAGTATACAATGAGCAGTTCTTC
CAWSETVYNEQFF
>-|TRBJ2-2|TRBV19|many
TGTGCCAGTACATTACGGATAACGAACACCGGGGAGCTGTTTTTT
CASTLRITNTGELFF
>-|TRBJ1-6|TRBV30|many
TGTGCCTGGAGTACATCTCGGTCGGCTAATTCACCCCTCCACTTT
CAWSTSRSANSPLHF
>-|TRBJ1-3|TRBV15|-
TGTGCCACCAGCAGAGAGGGGGACAACTCTGGAAACACCATATATTTT
CATSREGDNSGNTIYF
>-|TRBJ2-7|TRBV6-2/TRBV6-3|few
TGTGTCAGCGCAGGGAAGACAATGGGCGAGCAGTACTTC
CVSAGKTMGEQYF
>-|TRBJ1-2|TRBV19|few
TGTGCCAGTACCCCTGGGGGGAGGGGTGGCTACACCTTC
CASTPGGRGGYTF
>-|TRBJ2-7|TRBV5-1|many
TGCGCCAGCAGCTGGAATCGACTAGGCGCCTACGAGCAGTACTTC
CASSWNRLGAYEQYF
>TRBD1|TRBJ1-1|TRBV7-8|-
TGTGCCAGCAGCTTAGGCCAGGGGGCGGCGAACACTGAAGCTTTCTTT
CASSLGQGAANTEAFF
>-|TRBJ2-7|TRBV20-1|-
TGCAGTGCTAGAATGCCCGTATCCGGGGCCTGGGAGCAGTACTTC
CSARMPVSGAWEQYF
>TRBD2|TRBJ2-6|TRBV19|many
TGTGCCAGTAACCGACTAGCGGGCTCTGGGGCCAACGTCCTGACTTTC
CASNRLAGSGANVLTF
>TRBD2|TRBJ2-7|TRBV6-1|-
TGTGCATCCTGGGAGGGCTACGAGCAGTACTTC
CASWEGYEQYF
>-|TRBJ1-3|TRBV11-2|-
TGTGCCAGCAGCTTAGCCCCAGGGTCTGGAAACACCATATATTTT
CASSLAPGSGNTIYF
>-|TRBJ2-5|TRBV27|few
TGTGCCAGCAGCAGGAACTGGGGGCAGGGTGGTATAGAGACCCAGTACTTC
CASSRNWGQGGIETQYF
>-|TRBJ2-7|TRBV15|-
TGTGCCACCAGCAGAGTCACAGGTCCGGCCTACGAGCAGTACTTC
CATSRVTGPAYEQYF
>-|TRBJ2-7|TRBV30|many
TGTGCCTGCCCCAAGCGGAGTTCCTACGAGCAGTACTTC
CACPKRSSYEQYF
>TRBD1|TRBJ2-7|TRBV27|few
TGTGCCAGCAGTTCGACAGGGAAGCCCTCCTGGAACGAGCAGTACTTC
CASSSTGKPSWNEQYF
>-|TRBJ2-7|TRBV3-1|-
TGTGCCAGCAGCCAGTTAAGAAGGGGTCCGAACTACGAGCAGTACTTC
CASSQLRRGPNYEQYF
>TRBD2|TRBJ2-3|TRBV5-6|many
TGTGCCAGCAGCTTCCCCACCGGGACTAGCGCTTCTAGCACAGATACGCAGTATTTT
CASSFPTGTSASSTDTQYF
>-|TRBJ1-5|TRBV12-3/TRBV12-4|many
TGTGCCAGCAGTTTGAGTTCAGGGGCAGGTCAGCCCCAGCATTTT
CASSLSSGAGQPQHF
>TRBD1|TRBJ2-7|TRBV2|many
TGTGCCAGCAGCTCCAATGGGGACAGGGCATCCTCCTACGAGCAGTACTTC
CASSSNGDRASSYEQYF
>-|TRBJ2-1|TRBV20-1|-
TGCAGTGCTGGGGGGAGAACCTACAATGAGCAGTTCTTC
CSAGGRTYNEQFF
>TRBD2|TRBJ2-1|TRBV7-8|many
TGTGCCAGCAGCTTTGGACTAGCGGGCCCCTACAATGAGCAGTTCTTC
CASSFGLAGPYNEQFF
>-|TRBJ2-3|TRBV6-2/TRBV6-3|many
TGTGCCAGCAGTTACGCCTCCGGGACCACAGATACGCAGTATTTT
CASSYASGTTDTQYF
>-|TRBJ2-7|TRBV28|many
TGTGCCAGCAGTCCCGAGACAGACTCCTACGAGCAGTACTTC
CASSPETDSYEQYF
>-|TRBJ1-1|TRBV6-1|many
TGTGCCAGCAGCAGTTCGGGAGACAGCTCGAAAGGGATGAACACTGAAGCTTTCTTT
CASSSSGDSSKGMNTEAFF
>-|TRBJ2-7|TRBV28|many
TGTGCCAGCAACTCGATAGGGAGCCTCACAGCCAACGAGCAGTACTTC
CASNSIGSLTANEQYF
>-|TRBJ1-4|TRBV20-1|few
TGCAGTGCTAGAGGCTCCCCGCTTAATGAAAAACTGTTTTTT
CSARGSPLNEKLFF
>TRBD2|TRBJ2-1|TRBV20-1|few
TGCAGTGCTATAATTGGGACTAGCGGCTACAATGAGCAGTTCTTC
CSAIIGTSGYNEQFF
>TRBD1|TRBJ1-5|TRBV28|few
TGTGCCAGCAGGTTACAGGGGGCTAAGAATCAGCCCCAGCATTTT
CASRLQGAKNQPQHF
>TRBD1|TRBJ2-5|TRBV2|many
TGTGCCAGCAGTGACGTGCGAGGGGGCGGAGAGACCCAGTACTTC
CASSDVRGGGETQYF
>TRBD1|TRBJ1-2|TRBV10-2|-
TGCGCCAGCTGCCAGAGGACAGGGCTGGGCTACACCTTC
CASCQRTGLGYTF
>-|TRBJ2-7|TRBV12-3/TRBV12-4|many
TGTGCCAGCAGTTTCCTCCGGGGAGGGGGGTCCTACGAGCAGTACTTC
CASSFLRGGGSYEQYF
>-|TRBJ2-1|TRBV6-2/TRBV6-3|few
TGTGCCAGCAGTTACCGTAGTGAGCAGTTCTTC
CASSYRSEQFF
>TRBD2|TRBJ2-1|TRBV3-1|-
TGTGCCAGCAGCCCCCTAGCGGGAGGGGGGTCTGAGCAGTTCTTC
CASSPLAGGGSEQFF
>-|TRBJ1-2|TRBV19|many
TGTGCCAGTAGTAACAGGCGTCCAAACTATGGCTACACCTTC
CASSNRRPNYGYTF
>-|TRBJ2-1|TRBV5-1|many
TGCGCCAGCAGCTTGGACAGGGTCTCCTACAATGAGCAGTTCTTC
CASSLDRVSYNEQFF
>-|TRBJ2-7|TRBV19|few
TGTGCCAGTAGTATGATACAGGGTAACGAGCAGTACTTC
CASSMIQGNEQYF
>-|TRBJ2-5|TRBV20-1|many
TGCAGTGCAAAGACGTTGGAGGAGACCCAGTACTTC
CSAKTLEETQYF